The clone carrying this T cell receptor beta chain was seen more than once but under ten times. No antigen is known for it. Researchers isolated at least 6 million PBMCs per sample. The second PCR ran roughly 7 to 11 cycles with a sample-barcoded 5' primer and J-beta primers. TCRdb ran MiXCR on the 5' RACE reads and lists one entry per CDR3 protein. The sample yields approximately 320,000 distinct CDR3 sequences, roughly 26% seen once. The data stem from a study of blood T cells in healthy people across ages. General observations from the study: Possibly, changes in expanded clonotypes were confounded because donor CMV status was unknown.

Germline assignment: CDR1 SQVTM and CDR2 ANQGSEA. The V gene lost 4 bases and the J gene lost 5 bases, with 15 bases spanning the gap. The CDR3 loop spans 14 amino acids. The V call is TRBV29-1, the J call TRBJ1-3; TRBD1 might be the D (6 bases). Sequenced input: blood. This receptor was obtained from a woman in her 70s in good health. CDR3 loop: CSVGDETGRNTIYF. The CDR3 nucleotides are TGCAGCGTTGGGGATGAGACAGGAAGAAACACCATATATTTT.